Listed below are T cell receptor beta chains from one sample, sequenced in a study of identical twins. MiXCR, applied by TCRdb to the 5' RACE reads, yields one record per CDR3 protein. The sample consists of some 710,000 distinct CDR3 sequences, around 6% of them appearing once. Input material: naive T cells sorted from blood. These receptors all stem from a man younger than 35 in good health. CDR3s include the opening cysteine and the closing phenylalanine or tryptophan. The order of the fields is V gene, J gene, clone size, D gene, CDR3 protein, CDR3 DNA. A D gene is named only where the DNA matches it firmly. Part of the rows lack a size; the others show once, few, many or a class for expanded clones.

TRBV29-1	TRBJ2-1	many	-	CSVESRSYNEQFF	TGCAGCGTGGAATCGCGGAGCTACAATGAGCAGTTCTTC
TRBV10-3	TRBJ2-7	few	-	CAILSKATYEQYF	TGTGCCATCCTGTCAAAGGCTACCTACGAGCAGTACTTC
TRBV5-1	TRBJ2-3	-	TRBD2	CASSLLIRGRARADTQYF	TGCGCCAGCAGCCTATTAATACGCGGGAGGGCCCGCGCAGATACGCAGTATTTT
TRBV10-1	TRBJ1-1	many	-	CASTDRLDTEAFF	TGCGCCAGCACGGACAGATTGGACACTGAAGCTTTCTTT
TRBV5-1	TRBJ1-2	many	TRBD1	CASRETRTGKDGYTF	TGCGCCAGCAGAGAAACCCGGACAGGGAAGGATGGCTACACCTTC
TRBV20-1	TRBJ1-2	-	-	CSARFGPGDNYGYTF	-
TRBV7-9	TRBJ2-1	few	TRBD2	CASSRLAEGQFF	TGTGCCAGCAGCCGACTAGCGGAGGGGCAGTTCTTC
TRBV3-1	TRBJ1-4	few	-	CASSQDGTTNEKLFF	TGTGCCAGCAGCCAAGATGGCACAACTAATGAAAAACTGTTTTTT
TRBV7-2	TRBJ1-1	-	TRBD1	CASSLDRVETEAFF	TGTGCCAGCAGCTTGGACAGGGTGGAAACTGAAGCTTTCTTT
TRBV6-2/TRBV6-3	TRBJ2-2	many	-	CASTFVRTGELFF	TGTGCCAGCACATTTGTCCGCACCGGGGAGCTGTTTTTT
TRBV29-1	TRBJ2-1	many	TRBD1	CSVGDRGLTYNEQFF	TGCAGCGTTGGGGACAGGGGTCTAACCTACAATGAGCAGTTCTTC
TRBV15	TRBJ1-4	many	-	CATSRDPREKLFF	TGTGCCACCAGCCGGGATCCTAGGGAAAAACTGTTTTTT
TRBV29-1	TRBJ1-2	many	-	CSVPTRDWAYGYTF	TGCAGCGTCCCCACCCGGGACTGGGCCTATGGCTACACCTTC
TRBV20-1	TRBJ2-2	many	-	CSAREPTGELFF	TGCAGTGCTAGAGAACCCACCGGGGAGCTGTTTTTT
TRBV19	TRBJ2-1	few	-	CASSAGTMAYNEQFF	TGTGCCAGTAGTGCGGGGACGATGGCCTACAATGAGCAGTTCTTC
TRBV5-1	TRBJ2-7	many	-	CASSLEDYEQYF	TGTGCCAGCAGCTTAGAGGACTACGAGCAGTACTTC
TRBV2	TRBJ2-1	few	TRBD1	CASRAVGQADNEQFF	TGTGCCAGCAGAGCCGTTGGACAGGCCGACAATGAGCAGTTCTTC
TRBV25-1	TRBJ2-7	many	-	CASSGIGSGNYEQYF	TGTGCCAGCAGTGGAATCGGTAGCGGAAACTACGAGCAGTACTTC
TRBV11-3	TRBJ2-1	-	TRBD2	CASTSERESYNEQFF	TGTGCCAGCACCAGCGAGCGGGAGTCCTACAATGAGCAGTTCTTC
TRBV6-2/TRBV6-3	TRBJ1-5	-	-	CASRDMGFNQPQHF	TGTGCCAGCAGAGACATGGGGTTCAATCAGCCCCAGCATTTT
TRBV7-2	TRBJ2-1	few	TRBD2	CASSSGLARPYNEQFF	TGTGCCAGCAGCTCAGGACTAGCGAGACCCTACAATGAGCAGTTCTTC
TRBV6-5	TRBJ2-3	few	-	CATGEGDTQYF	TGTGCCACCGGAGAGGGAGATACGCAGTATTTT
TRBV12-3/TRBV12-4	TRBJ1-1	many	TRBD1	CASSLGQANTEAFF	TGTGCCAGCAGTTTGGGACAGGCGAACACTGAAGCTTTCTTT
TRBV4-2	TRBJ1-1	few	-	CASSQEWGVTEAFF	TGTGCCAGCAGCCAAGAGTGGGGTGTCACTGAAGCTTTCTTT